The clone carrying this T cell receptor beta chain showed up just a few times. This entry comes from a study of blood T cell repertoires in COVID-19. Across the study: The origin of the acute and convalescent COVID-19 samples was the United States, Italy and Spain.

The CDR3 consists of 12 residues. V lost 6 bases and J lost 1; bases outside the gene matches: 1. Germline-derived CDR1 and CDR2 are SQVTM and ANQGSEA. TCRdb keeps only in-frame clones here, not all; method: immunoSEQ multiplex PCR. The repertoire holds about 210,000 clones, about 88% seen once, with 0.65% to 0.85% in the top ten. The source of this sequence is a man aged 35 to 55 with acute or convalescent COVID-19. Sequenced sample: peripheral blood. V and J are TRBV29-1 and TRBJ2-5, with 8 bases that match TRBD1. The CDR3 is CSVDRAQETQYF. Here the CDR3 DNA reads TGCAGCGTGGACAGGGCCCAAGAGACCCAGTACTTC.